What follows are 27 T cell receptor beta chains derived from one specimen sequenced in a study of blood T cell repertoires in COVID-19 (dated by TCRdb to 2018 to 2020). The method was the immunoSEQ multiplex PCR assay. TCRdb provides this immuneACCESS table in a form limited to in-frame rearrangements. Some clones are lacking; in checked studies, under half of them reflect an unresolved V gene, and why the rest are absent is not known. Within this sample are about 390,000 clones, with about 89% of them counted one time only. Clones ranked in the top ten supply approximately 2.4% of the sample. The sequencing input was peripheral blood. These TCRs come from a woman aged 55-69 years with COVID-19, enrolled during active disease.

This chain connects TRBV28 to TRBJ2-5; 8 bases align to TRBD2. CDR3 size: 14 residues. Germline CDR1 and CDR2: MDHEN and SYDVKM. The V gene end was trimmed by 5 bases and the J gene end by 1 base; junction bases not matched to a gene: 3. The CDR3 DNA is TGTGCCAGCAGTCCGGGGGGGATCCAAGAGACCCAGTACTTC. It specifies CASSPGGIQETQYF.

This chain connects TRBV11-3 to TRBJ2-1; tentatively, D is TRBD1 (6 bases). V lost 2 bases, J lost 6 bases, and 11 bases lay in between. CDR3 length equals 14 residues. Germline CDR1 is SGHNT and CDR2 is YENEEA. In DNA form, the CDR3 reads TGTGCCAGCAGCTTAACGGGACAACTCAATGAGCAGTTCTTC. It encodes CASSLTGQLNEQFF.

The sample holds a few counts of this clone. This sequence joins TRBV19 and TRBJ1-1, with D hard to call. With 4 bases removed from V and 2 bases from J, the gap between germline ends came to 8 bases. CDR1 is LNHDA, CDR2 SQIVND, per germline (reference sequence). CDR3 length: 13 amino acids. The DNA for the CDR3 is TGTGCCAGTAGTAGCAGGACTAACACTGAAGCTTTCTTT. This codes for CASSSRTNTEAFF.

The V gene is TRBV2, the J gene TRBJ1-5, with D perhaps matching TRBD1 (6 bases). Germline CDR1 is SNHLY and CDR2 is FYNNEI. V lost 8 bases, J lost 3 bases, and 17 bases lay in between. The CDR3 runs to 15 residues. The CDR3 region has the DNA TGTGCCAGCGGGATACAGGGTATCCCCAATCAGCCCCAGCATTTT. It encodes CASGIQGIPNQPQHF.

The rearrangement links TRBV2 to TRBJ1-3, with unresolved D. The CDR3 consists of 14 residues. The germline CDR1 and CDR2 sequences are SNHLY and FYNNEI. V was cut by 7 bases and J by 2 bases, with 12 bases left in between. The CDR3 reads CASINVPAGNTIYF. The CDR3 nucleotides read TGTGCCAGCATAAATGTCCCTGCTGGAAACACCATATATTTT.

The CDR3 coding sequence is TGCGCCAGCAGCCAAGATCCAGGACTAGCGGGGGGGCCAAGGAAGACCCAGTACTTC. Residues: CASSQDPGLAGGPRKTQYF. V gene TRBV4-1 combines with J gene TRBJ2-5, with 15 bases matching TRBD2. The CDR3 extends over 19 amino acids. V trimming: 0 bases; J trimming: 6 bases; junction bases outside the gene matches: 11. The germline CDR1 and CDR2 sequences are MGHRA and YSYEKL.

The chain recombines TRBV5-1 with TRBJ2-2, with D hard to call. Germline V gene data show CDR1 as SGHRS and CDR2 as YFSETQ. With 4 bases removed from V and 0 bases from J, the gap between germline ends came to 7 bases. CDR3 length: 14 amino acids. CDR3 DNA: TGCGCCAGCAGCCCCCAGGCGAACACCGGGGAGCTGTTTTTT. This sequence encodes CASSPQANTGELFF.

This chain links TRBV7-7 with TRBJ2-2; 7 bases agree with TRBD1. The CDR3 length is 14 residues. Germline V lookup: CDR1 SSHAT, CDR2 FNYEAQ (reference sequence). J gave up 4 bases and V 5 bases, and 4 bases lay outside the gene matches. Here the CDR3 reads CASSRTGTTGELFF. DNA of the CDR3: TGTGCCAGCAGCAGGACAGGAACCACCGGGGAGCTGTTTTTT.

CDR3 amino acids: CASSASPRGLRDTEAFF. CDR3 nucleotides: TGCGCCAGCAGCGCCAGCCCCCGGGGGTTACGGGACACTGAAGCTTTCTTT. The chain has TRBV5-1 and TRBJ1-1, with D possibly TRBD1 on 5 matching bases. V was pared by 4 bases and J by 3 bases, with 22 bases between. This CDR3 spans 17 amino acids. Germline V gene sequence: CDR1 SGHRS, CDR2 YFSETQ.

This chain connects TRBV30 to TRBJ1-2; maybe TRBD1 (5 bases). Trimming left V 2 bases short and J 4 bases short, with 11 bases between. Germline values: CDR1 GTSNPN, CDR2 SVGIG (reference sequence). The CDR3 runs to 13 residues. CDR3 DNA sequence: TGTGCCTGGAGTCCAGGGTCGGCCTATGGCTACACCTTC. Amino acids: CAWSPGSAYGYTF.

V is TRBV19 and J is TRBJ1-3; D gene unclear. The CDR3 is 15 residues long. Germline V lookup: CDR1 LNHDA, CDR2 SQIVND (reference sequence). V shed 6 bases and J shed 1 base, with 13 bases lying between them. The CDR3 reads CASSSAGNSGNTIYF. CDR3 coding DNA: TGTGCCAGTAGCTCCGCCGGTAATTCTGGAAACACCATATATTTT.

The chain is built from TRBV28 and TRBJ1-4; a weak D match, TRBD1 (6 bases). Trimming pared 6 bases from V and 5 bases from J, leaving 16 bases between. The CDR3 runs to 15 residues. Germline loops: CDR1 MDHEN, CDR2 SYDVKM. The CDR3 here is CASSQWGGGNEKLFF. Here the CDR3 DNA reads TGTGCCAGCAGCCAGTGGGGAGGGGGGAATGAAAAACTGTTTTTT.

The V gene is TRBV4-2, the J gene TRBJ2-7; tentative D call: TRBD2 (6 bases). Looked up from germline, CDR1 is LGHNA and CDR2 is YNFKEQ. The CDR3 runs 11 residues. V was cut by 8 bases and J by 8 bases, with 13 bases left in between. The CDR3 region has the DNA TGTGCCAGCGGTCCCCGGGGGAAGCAGTACTTC. It specifies CASGPRGKQYF.

This rearrangement joins TRBV28 to TRBJ1-1; 10 bases fit TRBD1. V trimming: 6 bases; J trimming: 7 bases; junction bases outside the gene matches: 5. Germline loops: CDR1 MDHEN, CDR2 SYDVKM. The CDR3 contains 13 residues. The CDR3 is CASRGQGFDEAFF. The CDR3 DNA follows: TGTGCCAGCAGGGGACAGGGGTTTGATGAAGCTTTCTTT.

V usage is TRBV6-5 and J usage is TRBJ2-7, with D perhaps TRBD2 (6 bases). Trimming shortened V by 0 bases and J by 1 base, and 10 bases separated the two germline ends. The CDR3 runs to 15 residues. Germline assignment: CDR1 MNHEY and CDR2 SVGAGI. The CDR3 region is CASSYSIRGSYEQYF. The CDR3 nucleotides are TGTGCCAGCAGTTACTCGATTCGGGGGTCCTACGAGCAGTACTTC.

This chain uses TRBV11-2 with TRBJ1-2; D perhaps matches TRBD1 (6 bases). V shed 1 base and J shed 1 base, with 10 bases lying between them. CDR1 is SGHAT, CDR2 FQNNGV, per germline. CDR3 length equals 15 residues. The CDR3 region is CASSLVGRGNYGYTF. The CDR3, as DNA: TGTGCCAGCAGCTTAGTGGGCAGGGGTAACTATGGCTACACCTTC.

This clone appeared once. J is TRBJ1-4 and V is TRBV12-5; TRBD1 aligns across 8 bases. V trimming: 6 bases; J trimming: 5 bases; junction bases outside the gene matches: 8. Germline assignment: CDR1 LGHNT and CDR2 FRNRAP. The CDR3 runs 15 residues. The CDR3: CASGSGQGANEKLFF. The DNA for the CDR3 is TGTGCTAGTGGCTCCGGCCAGGGGGCAAATGAAAAACTGTTTTTT.

V gene TRBV19 combines with J gene TRBJ1-1; 10 bases are a match to TRBD1. CDR1 and CDR2 (germline): LNHDA, SQIVND (reference sequence). CDR3 length: 13 amino acids. V trimming: 11 bases; J trimming: 5 bases; junction bases outside the gene matches: 8. The CDR3 nucleotides are TGTGCCTTAAAAGGGACAGGGGAAACTGAAGCTTTCTTT. Protein sequence: CALKGTGETEAFF.

The rearrangement links TRBV5-1 to TRBJ2-5, with TRBD2 matching over 7 bases. This CDR3 is 15 amino acids long. V was clipped by 7 bases and J by 2 bases; unmatched bases: 11. Germline values: CDR1 SGHRS, CDR2 YFSETQ. CDR3 sequence reads: CASQSINGGQETQYF. DNA of the CDR3: TGCGCCAGCCAATCCATCAACGGGGGGCAAGAGACCCAGTACTTC.

The CDR3 reads CASSESFRADTQYF. The CDR3 coding sequence is TGCGCCAGCAGTGAGTCGTTTCGGGCAGATACGCAGTATTTT. This rearrangement joins TRBV10-2 to TRBJ2-3; D not resolved. V lost 0 bases and J 4 bases, leaving 8 bases between the germline ends. CDR1 and CDR2 (germline): WSHSY, SAAADI. CDR3 size: 14 residues.

V is TRBV5-1 and J is TRBJ1-2; no clear D. Trimming left V 4 bases short and J 0 bases short, with 13 bases between. Germline CDR1 reads SGHRS; CDR2 reads YFSETQ. The CDR3 runs to 15 residues. The CDR3 region is CASSSDPNSNYGYTF. The CDR3 coding sequence is TGCGCCAGCAGCAGCGACCCCAATTCTAACTATGGCTACACCTTC.

The chain is built from TRBV7-6 and TRBJ2-3; no firm D call. CDR1 SGHVS and CDR2 FNYEAQ come from the germline V gene. Deletions cut 5 bases from V and 10 bases from J, with 13 bases between. The CDR3 is made up of 12 amino acids. The CDR3 sequence is CASSPWLRAQYF. As DNA, the CDR3 is TGTGCCAGCAGCCCCTGGCTCCGTGCGCAGTATTTT.

J is TRBJ2-2 and V is TRBV24-1; 7 nucleotides agree with TRBD1. Germline CDR1 reads KGHDR; CDR2 reads SFDVKD. The V segment lost 3 bases and the J segment 1 base; nucleotides outside the gene matches: 4. The CDR3 is 16 amino acids. CDR3 DNA: TGTGCCACCAGTGATAGAGGGACAGTGAACACCGGGGAGCTGTTTTTT. Translating it yields CATSDRGTVNTGELFF.

The chain joins TRBV7-2 to TRBJ1-6, with 9 nucleotides matching TRBD1. This CDR3 spans 16 amino acids. V lost 1 base to trimming and J lost 5 bases; unmatched junction nucleotides: 3. The germline V gene has CDR1 SGHTA and CDR2 FQGNSA. CDR3 amino acids: CASSLVGTGNNSPLHF. As DNA, the CDR3 is TGTGCCAGCAGCTTAGTAGGGACAGGGAATAATTCACCCCTCCACTTT.

DNA for the CDR3: TGTGCCAGCAGCCAAACTAGCGGGGACAGCACAGATACGCAGTATTTT. Translation: CASSQTSGDSTDTQYF. V and J are TRBV3-1 (or the pseudogene TRBV3-2) and TRBJ2-3, with 10 bases matching TRBD2. Per germline, CDR1 LGHDT and CDR2 YNNKEL (reference sequence). The CDR3 contains 16 residues. V shed 2 bases and J 0 bases; nucleotides not matched to a gene: 2.

J is TRBJ1-6 and V is TRBV15, with a tentative D call TRBD1 (6 bases). This CDR3 is built from 13 residues. Per germline, CDR1 LNHNV and CDR2 YYDKDF (reference sequence). Between the trimmed V and J ends, which lost 8 bases and 13 bases, there was a span of 18 bases. CDR3 residues: CATAEAGVRPLHF. CDR3 nucleotide sequence: TGTGCCACCGCAGAGGCAGGGGTAAGGCCCCTCCACTTT.

This clone has a handful of counts. The CDR3, as DNA: TGTGCCAGTAGTGAGCGGGGGGGCACAGATACGCAGTATTTT. Translated, it gives CASSERGGTDTQYF. This chain joins TRBV19 and TRBJ2-3, with 9 bases lining up with TRBD2. The CDR3 is 14 residues long. V gave up 5 bases and J gave up 1 base; unmatched junction bases: 1. Germline lookup yields CDR1 LNHDA and CDR2 SQIVND (reference sequence).